This T cell receptor beta chain derives from a study of a mutant IDH1 vaccine in newly diagnosed glioma (dated by TCRdb to about 2021). About the full investigation: Patients were given eight vaccinations, in weeks 1, 3, 5, 7, 11, 15, 19 and 23, which matched visits V03 through V10. In the chemotherapy-containing groups, vaccination started alongside temozolomide cycles, whereas in patients who had radiotherapy alone it started 4-6 weeks after radiotherapy. Of the approximately 33 treated patients, around 62% were male and around 40% were female, and a mean age of roughly 37 years was recorded. Prior to enrollment, patients had been given standard therapy consisting of radiotherapy alone, temozolomide alone, or radiochemotherapy with temozolomide, with the combination given to most patients. Peripheral blood was drawn at six visits: V03 (baseline), V05, V07, V10, V12 and V13. For exploratory analyses, 25 to 30 treated patients had longitudinal TCRB deep sequencing done wherever samples were available.

The library was produced with the immunoSEQ multiplex PCR assay. Rearranged TCR beta chain sequences were amplified using the hsTCRB Kit according to the manufacturer's protocol. An Illumina MiSeq was used to sequence the TCRB libraries. The original methods were these. Demultiplexing, trimming and gene mapping were performed with the kit vendor's proprietary platform. Sourced from immuneACCESS, this table was stored by TCRdb with only in-frame sequences that have V and J called. A share of the clones is absent; for the studies checked, an unresolved V gene accounts for under half, and the remainder has no known explanation. V, J and clone size derive from that table, while D and trimming were established from the DNA sequence. Across this sample there are about 25,000 clones, with about 70% seen only once. The top ten constitute approximately 11% of the sample. The cysteine opens and the phenylalanine closes a CDR3 of 15 amino acids. Of all the DNA, just the CDR3 is kept, 45 bases in frame from base 1. The germline V gene supplies CDR1 SGHRS and CDR2 YFSETQ. V is shortened by 4 bases, J by 0 bases, and the region joining them spans 12 bases.

The time point label for this specimen denotes: week 11, during vaccination. Every vaccine dose consisted of 300 ug of a 20-mer mutant IDH1 peptide in Montanide, administered subcutaneously together with topical imiquimod. Newly diagnosed WHO grade 3 or 4 IDH1-mutant astrocytomas showing loss of nuclear ATRX were present in the donors. The samples were drawn from NOA16, a multicentre, single-arm, open-label phase I trial in Germany that tested a mutant IDH1 peptide vaccine in humans for the first time. Genomic DNA for TCRB sequencing was isolated from EDTA blood with the DNeasy Blood and Tissue Kit. Findings and caveats that apply to the study as a whole: Selection of PBMC samples for TCRB deep sequencing was based on availability. Across multiple MHC alleles, vaccine-induced immune responses were seen in nearly 95% of patients. It was noted by the authors that analyses of patient blood samples could not be reproduced owing to sample limitations. Pseudoprogression seemed to be unrelated to changes in the top peripheral T cell clonotypes found by TCRB sequencing.

As regards this clone: Its antigen remains unidentified. Base qualities are not at hand, and no much larger clone is one base apart.

This sequence uses TRBV5-1 and TRBJ2-3; the D gene remains uncertain. The TCR was taken from a man aged 18 to 35 with glioma. Some clones in this sample may be carry-over from other donors' samples. The specimen comprised peripheral blood mononuclear cells (PBMCs), sampled from a glioma patient whose treatment included an IDH1 peptide vaccine. Here is the DNA: TGCGCCAGCAGCCTGGGGTCTGGTAGCACAGATACGCAGTATTTT. Its product reads: CASSLGSGSTDTQYF.